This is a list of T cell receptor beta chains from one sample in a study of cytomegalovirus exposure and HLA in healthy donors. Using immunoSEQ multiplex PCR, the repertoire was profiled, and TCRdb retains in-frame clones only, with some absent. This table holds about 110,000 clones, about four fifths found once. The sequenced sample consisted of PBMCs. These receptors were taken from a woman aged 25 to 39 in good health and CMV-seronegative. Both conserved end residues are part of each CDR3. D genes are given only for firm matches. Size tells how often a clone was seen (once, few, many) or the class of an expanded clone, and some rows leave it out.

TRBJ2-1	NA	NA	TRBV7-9	CASSSGNEQFF	TGTGCCAGCAGCTCAGGCAATGAGCAGTTCTTC
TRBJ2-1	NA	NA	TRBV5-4	CASSLLGGWERGSSYNEQFF	TGTGCCAGCAGCTTGTTAGGGGGCTGGGAGCGGGGGAGCTCCTACAATGAGCAGTTCTTC
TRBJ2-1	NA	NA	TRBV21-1	CASTRNEQFF	TGTGCCAGCACCCGCAATGAGCAGTTCTTC
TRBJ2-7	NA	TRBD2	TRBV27	CASSLAGGPYEQYF	TGTGCCAGCAGTTTAGCGGGAGGGCCCTACGAGCAGTACTTC
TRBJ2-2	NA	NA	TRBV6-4	CASSGLANTGELFF	TGTGCCAGCAGTGGGCTAGCGAACACCGGGGAGCTGTTTTTT
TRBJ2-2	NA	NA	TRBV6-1	CASARGPNTGELFF	TGTGCCAGCGCCAGGGGCCCGAACACCGGGGAGCTGTTTTTT
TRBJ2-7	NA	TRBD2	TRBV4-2	CASSQGGTSGSLQYF	TGTGCCAGCAGCCAAGGTGGGACTAGCGGGAGTCTACAGTACTTC
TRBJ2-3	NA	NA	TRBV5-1	CASSLAGRHTDTQYF	TGCGCCAGCAGCTTGGCCGGCAGGCACACAGATACGCAGTATTTT
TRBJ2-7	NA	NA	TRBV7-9	CASSLEYPPYEQYF	TGTGCCAGCAGCCTGGAGTACCCTCCCTACGAGCAGTACTTC
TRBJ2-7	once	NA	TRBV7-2	CASSLSGASYEQYF	TGTGCCAGCAGCTTAAGCGGAGCCTCCTACGAGCAGTACTTC
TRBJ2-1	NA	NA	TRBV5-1	CASSAAVRGRNEQFF	TGCGCCAGCAGCGCAGCGGTGCGGGGTAGGAATGAGCAGTTCTTC
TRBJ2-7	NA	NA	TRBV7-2	CASSLLGGREQYF	TGTGCCAGCAGCTTATTAGGTGGGCGCGAGCAGTACTTC
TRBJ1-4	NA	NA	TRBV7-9	CASSADSENEKLFF	TGTGCCAGCAGCGCAGACAGTGAAAATGAAAAACTGTTTTTT
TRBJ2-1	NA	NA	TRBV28	CASRNELQGNEQFF	TGTGCCAGCAGGAATGAACTACAGGGTAATGAGCAGTTCTTC
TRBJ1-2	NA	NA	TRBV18	CASSPQSRLFHGYTF	TGTGCCAGCTCACCACAGTCCCGGTTATTTCATGGCTACACCTTC
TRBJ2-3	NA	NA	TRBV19	CASSLHDQGDTQYF	TGTGCCAGTAGTTTGCACGACCAGGGCGATACGCAGTATTTT
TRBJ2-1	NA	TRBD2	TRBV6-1	CASSGLASYNEQFF	TGTGCCAGCAGTGGACTAGCGAGCTACAATGAGCAGTTCTTC
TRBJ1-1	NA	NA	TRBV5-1	CASSLGSDTEAFF	TGCGCCAGCAGCTTGGGCAGCGACACTGAAGCTTTCTTT
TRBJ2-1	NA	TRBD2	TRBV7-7	CASSARTSAGDAEQFF	TGTGCCAGCAGCGCACGGACTAGCGCGGGGGATGCTGAGCAGTTCTTC
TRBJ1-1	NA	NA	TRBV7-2	CASSLSPTRDTEAFF	TGTGCCAGCAGCTTATCGCCGACCAGGGACACTGAAGCTTTCTTT
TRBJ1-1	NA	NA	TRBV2	CASLVRGNTEAFF	TGTGCCAGCCTAGTAAGGGGGAACACTGAAGCTTTCTTT
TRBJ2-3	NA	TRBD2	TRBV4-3	CASSQDGLAGGTDTQYF	TGCGCCAGCAGCCAAGATGGACTAGCGGGAGGCACAGATACGCAGTATTTT
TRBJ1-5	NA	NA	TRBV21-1	CASSKSVAGQPQHF	TGTGCCAGCAGCAAATCTGTCGCGGGTCAGCCCCAGCATTTT
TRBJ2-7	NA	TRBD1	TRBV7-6	CASSPGTGIGSYEQYF	TGTGCCAGCAGCCCCGGGACAGGGATAGGCTCCTACGAGCAGTACTTC
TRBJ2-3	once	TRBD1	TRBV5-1	CASSLPGQGVLYF	TGCGCCAGCAGCTTGCCCGGACAGGGTGTTTTGTATTTT
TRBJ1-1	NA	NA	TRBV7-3	CASSLPRDTEAFF	TGTGCCAGCAGCTTACCCAGGGACACTGAAGCTTTCTTT
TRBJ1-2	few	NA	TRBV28	CASTHSRDYGYTF	TGTGCCAGCACCCACAGCCGTGACTATGGCTACACCTTC
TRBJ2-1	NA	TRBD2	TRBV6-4	CASSEAGTSGKNEQFF	TGTGCCAGCAGTGAAGCCGGGACTAGCGGGAAGAATGAGCAGTTCTTC
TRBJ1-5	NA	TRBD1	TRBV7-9	CASSNTRQGGNQPQHF	TGTGCCAGCAGCAACACAAGACAGGGGGGCAATCAGCCCCAGCATTTT
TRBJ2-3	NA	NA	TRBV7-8	CASSLKFLAETSTDTQYF	TGTGCCAGCAGCCTGAAGTTTCTGGCGGAGACTAGCACAGATACGCAGTATTTT
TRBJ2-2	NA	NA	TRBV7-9	CSSSWTRSGTGELFF	TGTTCCAGCAGTTGGACACGGTCGGGCACCGGGGAGCTGTTTTTT
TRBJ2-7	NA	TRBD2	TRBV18	CASSLNPGTSAYEQYF	TGTGCCAGCTCACTAAACCCCGGGACTAGCGCCTACGAGCAGTACTTC
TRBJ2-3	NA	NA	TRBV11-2	CASSFAASTDTQYF	TGTGCCAGCAGCTTTGCGGCTAGCACAGATACGCAGTATTTT
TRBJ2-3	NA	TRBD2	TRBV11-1	CASSLEGLVTDTQYF	TGTGCCAGCAGCTTAGAGGGACTAGTGACAGATACGCAGTATTTT
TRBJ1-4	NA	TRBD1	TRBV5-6	CASSRGPDEKLFF	TGTGCCAGCAGCAGGGGGCCCGATGAAAAACTGTTTTTT
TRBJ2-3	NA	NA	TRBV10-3	CAISGQPGTDTQYF	TGTGCCATCAGTGGACAGCCAGGCACAGATACGCAGTATTTT
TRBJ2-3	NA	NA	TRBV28	CASSPSRGRRGDTQYF	TGTGCCAGCAGTCCATCCCGGGGGAGAAGAGGAGATACGCAGTATTTT
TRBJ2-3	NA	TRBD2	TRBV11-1	CASSGGVLAGVLTDTQYF	TGTGCCAGCAGCGGTGGCGTTTTGGCGGGAGTGCTCACAGATACGCAGTATTTT
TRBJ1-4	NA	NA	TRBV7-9	CASSLGKMDSGEKLFF	TGTGCCAGCAGCTTAGGCAAAATGGACAGTGGGGAAAAACTGTTTTTT
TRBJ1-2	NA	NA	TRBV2	CASSGGGGSGYTF	TGTGCCAGCAGTGGTGGCGGGGGCAGTGGCTACACCTTC
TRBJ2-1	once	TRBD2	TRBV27	CASSVKLAQHEQFF	TGTGCCAGCAGTGTGAAACTAGCGCAGCATGAGCAGTTCTTC
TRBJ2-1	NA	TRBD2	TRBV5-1	CASSLGPGLVNFF	TGCGCCAGCAGCTTGGGACCGGGACTAGTGAACTTCTTC
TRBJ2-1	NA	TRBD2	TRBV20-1	CSASTSGRRFF	TGCAGTGCTAGCACTAGCGGGAGAAGGTTCTTC
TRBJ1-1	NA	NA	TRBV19	CASKPLGQPNTEAFF	TGTGCCAGTAAGCCCCTGGGGCAGCCGAACACTGAAGCTTTCTTT
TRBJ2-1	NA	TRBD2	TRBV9	CASSGSGRVKYNEQFF	TGTGCCAGCAGCGGAAGCGGGAGGGTAAAATACAATGAGCAGTTCTTC
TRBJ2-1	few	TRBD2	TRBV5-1	CASSVGLAGYEQFF	TGCGCCAGCAGCGTCGGACTAGCGGGATACGAGCAGTTCTTC
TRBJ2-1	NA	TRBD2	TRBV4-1	CASSQDLIREGLYNEQFF	TGCGCCAGCAGCCAAGACCTAATTCGGGAGGGCCTCTACAATGAGCAGTTCTTC
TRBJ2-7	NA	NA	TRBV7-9	CASSSGPRGEQYF	TGTGCCAGCAGCTCGGGCCCCAGGGGCGAGCAGTACTTC
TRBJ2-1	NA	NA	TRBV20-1	CSITAYNEQFF	TGCAGTATAACAGCCTACAATGAGCAGTTCTTC
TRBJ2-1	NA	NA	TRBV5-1	CASSFEVVGTANEQFF	TGCGCCAGCAGCTTCGAAGTCGTCGGGACTGCCAATGAGCAGTTCTTC
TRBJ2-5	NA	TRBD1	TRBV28	CAIETGGLGETQYF	TGTGCCATAGAGACAGGGGGTTTGGGAGAGACCCAGTACTTC
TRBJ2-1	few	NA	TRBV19	CASSLGWGRSYNEQFF	TGTGCCAGTAGTCTTGGATGGGGGCGATCCTACAATGAGCAGTTCTTC
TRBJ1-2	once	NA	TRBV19	CASRTPELLGYTF	TGTGCCAGTAGAACCCCTGAACTCTTGGGCTACACCTTC
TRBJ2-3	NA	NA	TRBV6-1	CASSAGRADTQYF	TGTGCCAGCAGTGCCGGGCGGGCAGATACGCAGTATTTT
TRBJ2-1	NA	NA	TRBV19	CASSKGELGMGYEQFF	TGTGCCAGTAGTAAGGGGGAACTAGGCATGGGCTATGAGCAGTTCTTC
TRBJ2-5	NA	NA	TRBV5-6	CASTQGGVPTQYF	TGTGCCAGCACCCAGGGCGGGGTGCCGACCCAGTACTTC
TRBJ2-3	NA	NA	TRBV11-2	CASSLSLPDTQYF	TGTGCCAGCAGCTTATCCCTCCCGGATACGCAGTATTTT
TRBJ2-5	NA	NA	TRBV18	CASSQRTEGETQYF	TGTGCCAGCTCACAAAGGACAGAGGGAGAGACCCAGTACTTC
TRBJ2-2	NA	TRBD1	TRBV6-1	CASRGQGASGELFF	TGTGCCAGCAGGGGACAGGGGGCCTCCGGGGAGCTGTTTTTT